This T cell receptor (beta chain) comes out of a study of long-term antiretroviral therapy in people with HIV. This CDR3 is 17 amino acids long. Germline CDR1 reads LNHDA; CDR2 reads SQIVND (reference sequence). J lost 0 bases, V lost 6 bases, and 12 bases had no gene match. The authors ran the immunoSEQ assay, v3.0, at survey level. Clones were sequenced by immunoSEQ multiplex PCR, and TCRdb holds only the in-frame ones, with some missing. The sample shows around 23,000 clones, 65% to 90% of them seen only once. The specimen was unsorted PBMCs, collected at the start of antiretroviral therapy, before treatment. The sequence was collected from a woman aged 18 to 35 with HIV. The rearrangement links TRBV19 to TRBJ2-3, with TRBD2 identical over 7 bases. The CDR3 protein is CASRRAGATSSTDTQYF. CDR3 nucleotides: TGTGCCAGTAGAAGGGCGGGAGCTACCTCAAGCACAGATACGCAGTATTTT. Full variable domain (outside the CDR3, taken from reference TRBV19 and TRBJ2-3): DGGITQSPKYLFRKEGQNVTLSCEQNLNHDAMYWYRQDPGQGLRLIYYSQIVNDFQKGDIAEGYSVSREKKESFPLTVTSAQKNPTAFYLCASRRAGATSSTDTQYFGPGTRLTVL.